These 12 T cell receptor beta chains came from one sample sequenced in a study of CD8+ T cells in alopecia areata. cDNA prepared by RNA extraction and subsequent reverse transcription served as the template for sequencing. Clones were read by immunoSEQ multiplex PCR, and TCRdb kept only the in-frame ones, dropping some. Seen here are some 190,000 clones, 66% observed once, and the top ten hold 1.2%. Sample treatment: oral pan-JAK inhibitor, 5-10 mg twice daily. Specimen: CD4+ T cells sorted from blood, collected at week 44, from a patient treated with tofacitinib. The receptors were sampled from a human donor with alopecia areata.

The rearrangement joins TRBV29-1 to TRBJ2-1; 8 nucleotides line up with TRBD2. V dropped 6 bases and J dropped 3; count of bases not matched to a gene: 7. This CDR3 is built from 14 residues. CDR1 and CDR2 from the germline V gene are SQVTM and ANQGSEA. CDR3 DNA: TGCAGCGTACCCGGGACTAGAGTCTACAATGAGCAGTTCTTC. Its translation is CSVPGTRVYNEQFF.

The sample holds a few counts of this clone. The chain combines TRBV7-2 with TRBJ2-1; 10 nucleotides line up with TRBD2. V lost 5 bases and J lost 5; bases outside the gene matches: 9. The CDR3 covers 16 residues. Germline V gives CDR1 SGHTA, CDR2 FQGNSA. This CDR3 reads CASSPSIAGGDNEQFF. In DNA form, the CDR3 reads TGTGCCAGCAGCCCCTCAATAGCGGGGGGCGACAATGAGCAGTTCTTC.

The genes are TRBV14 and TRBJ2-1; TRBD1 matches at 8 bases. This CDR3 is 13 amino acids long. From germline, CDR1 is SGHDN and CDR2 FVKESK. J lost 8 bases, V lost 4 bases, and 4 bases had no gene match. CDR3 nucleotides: TGTGCCAGCAGCCCCGGGACAGGTTATGAGCAGTTCTTC. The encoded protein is CASSPGTGYEQFF.

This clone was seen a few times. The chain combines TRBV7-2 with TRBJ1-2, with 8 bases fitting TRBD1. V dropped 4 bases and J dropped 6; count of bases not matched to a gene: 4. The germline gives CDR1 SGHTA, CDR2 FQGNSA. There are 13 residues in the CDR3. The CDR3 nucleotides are TGTGCCAGCAGCTCGACAGGGGCGAATGGCTACACCTTC. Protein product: CASSSTGANGYTF.

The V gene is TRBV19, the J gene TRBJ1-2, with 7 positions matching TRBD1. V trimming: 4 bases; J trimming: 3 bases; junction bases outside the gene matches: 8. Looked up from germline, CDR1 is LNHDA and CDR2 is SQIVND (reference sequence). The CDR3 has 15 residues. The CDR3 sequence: CASSTSAGGYYGYTF. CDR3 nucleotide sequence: TGTGCCAGTAGTACATCGGCAGGGGGTTACTATGGCTACACCTTC.

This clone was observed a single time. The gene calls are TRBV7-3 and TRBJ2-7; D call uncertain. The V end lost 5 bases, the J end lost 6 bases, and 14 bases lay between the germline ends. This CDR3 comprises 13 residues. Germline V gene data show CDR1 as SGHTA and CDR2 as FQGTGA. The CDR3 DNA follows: TGTGCCAGCAGCCGAGACACCTTCGCCGAGCAGTACTTC. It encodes CASSRDTFAEQYF.

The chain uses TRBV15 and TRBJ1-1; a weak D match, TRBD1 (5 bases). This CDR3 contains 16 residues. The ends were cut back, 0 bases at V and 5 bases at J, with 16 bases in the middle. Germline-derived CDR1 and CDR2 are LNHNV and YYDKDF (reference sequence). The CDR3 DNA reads TGTGCCACCAGCAGAGATGGAATCAGGGTGTCTACTGAAGCTTTCTTT. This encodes CATSRDGIRVSTEAFF.

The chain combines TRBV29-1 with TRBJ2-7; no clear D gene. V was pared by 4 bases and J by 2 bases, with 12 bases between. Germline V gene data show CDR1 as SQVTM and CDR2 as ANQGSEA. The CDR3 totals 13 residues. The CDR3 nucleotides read TGCAGCGTTGTCGGGCAGTTTACCTACGAGCAGTACTTC. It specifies CSVVGQFTYEQYF.

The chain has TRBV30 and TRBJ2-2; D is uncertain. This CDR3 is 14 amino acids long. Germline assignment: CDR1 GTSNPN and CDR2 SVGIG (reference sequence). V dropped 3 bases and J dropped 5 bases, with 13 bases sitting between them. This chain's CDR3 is CAWSVGRNTGELFF. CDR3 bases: TGTGCCTGGAGCGTCGGACGGAATACCGGGGAGCTGTTTTTT.

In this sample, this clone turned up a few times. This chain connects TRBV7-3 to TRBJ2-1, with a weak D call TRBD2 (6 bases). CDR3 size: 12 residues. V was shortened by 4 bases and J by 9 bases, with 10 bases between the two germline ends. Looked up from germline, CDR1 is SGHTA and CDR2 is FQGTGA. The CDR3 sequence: CASSSGGGEQFF. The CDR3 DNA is TGTGCCAGCAGCTCTGGGGGAGGTGAGCAGTTCTTC.

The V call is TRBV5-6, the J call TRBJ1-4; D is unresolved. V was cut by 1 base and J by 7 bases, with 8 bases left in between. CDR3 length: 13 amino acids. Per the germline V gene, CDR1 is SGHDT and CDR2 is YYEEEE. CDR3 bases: TGTGCCAGCAGCTTGCGTGGGGTTGAAAAACTGTTTTTT. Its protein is CASSLRGVEKLFF.

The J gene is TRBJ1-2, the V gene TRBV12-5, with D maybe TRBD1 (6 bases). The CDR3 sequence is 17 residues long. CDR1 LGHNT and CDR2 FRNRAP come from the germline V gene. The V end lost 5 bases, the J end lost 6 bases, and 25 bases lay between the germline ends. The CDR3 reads CASGPRGNWRTENGYTF. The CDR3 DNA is TGTGCTAGTGGTCCTCGGGGCAATTGGAGGACAGAGAATGGCTACACCTTC.